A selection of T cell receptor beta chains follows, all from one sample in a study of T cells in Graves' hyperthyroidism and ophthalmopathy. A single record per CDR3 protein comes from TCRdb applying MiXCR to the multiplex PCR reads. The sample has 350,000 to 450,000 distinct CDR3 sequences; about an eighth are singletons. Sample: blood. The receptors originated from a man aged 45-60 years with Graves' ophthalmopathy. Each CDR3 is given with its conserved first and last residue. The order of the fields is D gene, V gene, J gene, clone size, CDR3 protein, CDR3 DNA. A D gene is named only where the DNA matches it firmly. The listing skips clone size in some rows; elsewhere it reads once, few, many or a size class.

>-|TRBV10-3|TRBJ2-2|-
CAISEWGSGTGELFF
TGTGCCATCAGTGAGTGGGGGTCTGGGACCGGGGAGCTGTTTTTT
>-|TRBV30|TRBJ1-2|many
CASWTDNYGYTF
TGTGCCTCCTGGACAGATAACTATGGCTACACCTTC
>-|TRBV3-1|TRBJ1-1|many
CASSAQITSNTEAFF
TGTGCCAGCAGCGCACAGATTACATCGAACACTGAAGCTTTCTTT
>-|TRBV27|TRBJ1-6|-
CASSFSSSRGSPLHF
TGTGCCAGCAGTTTTTCTTCCTCACGAGGTTCACCCCTCCACTTT
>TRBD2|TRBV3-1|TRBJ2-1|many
CASSQDVAGPYNEQFF
TGTGCCAGCAGCCAAGATGTAGCGGGACCGTACAATGAGCAGTTCTTC
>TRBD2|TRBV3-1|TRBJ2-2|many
CASSQGDFGLADGELFF
TGTGCCAGCAGCCAAGGGGATTTTGGACTAGCAGACGGGGAGCTGTTTTTT
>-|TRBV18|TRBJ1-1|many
CASSPLDKNTEAFF
TGTGCCAGCTCACCACTCGACAAGAACACTGAAGCTTTCTTT
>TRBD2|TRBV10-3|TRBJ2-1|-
CAISTTSGRRNEQFF
TGTGCCATCAGCACCACTAGCGGGAGGCGGAATGAGCAGTTCTTC
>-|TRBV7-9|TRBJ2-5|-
CAGSLSGQKQETQYF
TGTGCCGGCAGCTTGTCCGGACAGAAACAAGAGACCCAGTACTTC
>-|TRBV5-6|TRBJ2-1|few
CASSLRGGSYNEQFF
TGTGCCAGCAGCCTAAGGGGGGGCTCCTACAATGAGCAGTTCTTC
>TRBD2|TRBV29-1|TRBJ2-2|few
CSVDTSGTSGRTGELFF
TGCAGCGTTGACACCTCCGGGACTAGCGGGAGAACCGGGGAGCTGTTTTTT
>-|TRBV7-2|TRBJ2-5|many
CASSIRSGAETQYF
TGTGCCAGCAGCATCCGCTCGGGCGCGGAGACCCAGTACTTC
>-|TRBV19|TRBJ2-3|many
CASSTPTKSTDTQYF
TGTGCCAGTAGTACCCCCACGAAAAGCACAGATACGCAGTATTTT
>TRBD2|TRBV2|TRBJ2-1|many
CASSQASGRGGAEQFF
TGTGCCAGCAGTCAAGCTAGCGGGAGAGGTGGGGCTGAGCAGTTCTTC
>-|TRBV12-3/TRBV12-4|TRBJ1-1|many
CASSTGENTEAFF
TGTGCCAGCAGTACAGGTGAGAACACTGAAGCTTTCTTT
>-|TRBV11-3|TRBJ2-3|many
CASRLSPGQGRTDTQYF
TGTGCCAGCAGACTAAGTCCGGGGCAGGGACGAACAGATACGCAGTATTTT
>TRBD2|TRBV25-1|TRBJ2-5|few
CASSDLLAGGIETQYF
TGTGCCAGCAGTGATTTGTTAGCGGGAGGTATAGAGACCCAGTACTTC
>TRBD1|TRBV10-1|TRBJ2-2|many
CASSGPGGSGELFF
TGCGCCAGCAGTGGCCCAGGGGGCAGCGGGGAGCTGTTTTTT
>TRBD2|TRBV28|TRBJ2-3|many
CASSTTSGRVDTQYF
TGTGCCAGCAGTACTACTAGCGGGAGGGTCGATACGCAGTATTTT
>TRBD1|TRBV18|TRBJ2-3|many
CASSLRDRLTDTQYF
TGTGCCAGCTCACTTCGGGACAGGTTAACAGATACGCAGTATTTT
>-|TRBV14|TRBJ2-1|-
CASSQDIPVHEQFF
TGTGCCAGCAGCCAAGATATCCCCGTCCATGAGCAGTTCTTC
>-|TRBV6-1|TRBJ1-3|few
CASSDEIRSGNTIYF
TGTGCCAGCAGTGATGAGATCCGCTCTGGAAACACCATATATTTT
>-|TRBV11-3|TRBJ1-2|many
CASSLGTDGYTF
TGTGCCAGCAGCTTAGGGACCGATGGCTACACCTTC
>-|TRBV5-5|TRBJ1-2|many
CASSPAVTNGYTF
TGTGCCAGCAGCCCTGCAGTTACGAATGGCTACACCTTC